These 19 T cell receptor beta chains were sequenced from one sample in a study of CD8 T cells in ankylosing spondylitis. TCRdb re-called the 5' RACE reads with MiXCR, one entry per CDR3 protein. The sample lists 100,000 to 150,000 distinct CDR3 sequences; about 6.4% were seen once. The sequenced sample was blood, either unsorted or a sorted T cell fraction (not recorded which). Receptors originate from a male donor with ankylosing spondylitis or in good health (not recorded which).

This clonotype was observed many times. The V call is TRBV7-2, the J call TRBJ2-7; TRBD1 might be the D (6 bases). The V end was cut by 3 bases, the J end by 3 bases, with 12 bases between. The CDR3 consists of 14 residues. Germline V gives CDR1 SGHTA, CDR2 FQGNSA. The CDR3 DNA follows: TGTGCCAGCAGCTTTGGGACACTTTTCTACGAGCAGTACTTC. This gives the protein CASSFGTLFYEQYF.

This clonotype occurred many times. The genes are TRBV5-1 and TRBJ2-6; tentatively, D is TRBD1 (6 bases). V was shortened by 4 bases and J by 0 bases, with 17 bases between the two germline ends. The CDR3 extends over 18 amino acids. Germline loops: CDR1 SGHRS, CDR2 YFSETQ. The CDR3 DNA sequence: TGCGCCAGCAGCATCCGACAGGAGTCCCTCTCTGGGGCCAACGTCCTGACTTTC. Protein: CASSIRQESLSGANVLTF. Full variable domain (missing parts from reference TRBV5-1 and TRBJ2-6): KAGVTQTPRYLIKTRGQQVTLSCSPISGHRSVSWYQQTPGQGLQFLFEYFSETQRNKGNFPGRFSGRQFSNSRSEMNVSTLELGDSALYLCASSIRQESLSGANVLTFGAGSRLTVL.

This clonotype occurred many times. V gene TRBV5-1 combines with J gene TRBJ2-3; 9 bases match TRBD1. The junction had 9 bases not matched to a gene; V was cut back by 5 bases and J by 2 bases. The CDR3 consists of 16 residues. Germline CDR1 reads SGHRS; CDR2 reads YFSETQ. The DNA of the CDR3 is TGCGCCAGCAGTTCCCTGGGGACAGGGCTCACAGATACGCAGTATTTT. Translation: CASSSLGTGLTDTQYF.

At least ten counts were recorded for this clonotype. The chain uses TRBV20-1 and TRBJ1-5; possibly TRBD1 for D (5 bases). This CDR3 region has 15 residues. Germline lookup yields CDR1 DFQATT and CDR2 SNEGSKA (reference sequence). Deletions cut 5 bases from V and 7 bases from J, with 21 bases between. The CDR3 bases are TGCAGTGCTGAGGATAGAGTAAGGGGTGGACAGCCCCAGCATTTT. This encodes CSAEDRVRGGQPQHF.

In this sample, this clonotype turned up many times. The rearrangement joins TRBV5-1 to TRBJ1-2, with TRBD1 as a possible D gene (6 bases). The V gene lost 4 bases and the J gene lost 2 bases, with 12 bases spanning the gap. Germline lookup yields CDR1 SGHRS and CDR2 YFSETQ. The CDR3 runs to 14 residues. CDR3 nucleotides: TGCGCCAGCAGCCTCAGGGACAAAAACTATGGCTACACCTTC. Amino acids: CASSLRDKNYGYTF.

Many counts were recorded for this clonotype. The J gene is TRBJ1-4, the V gene TRBV7-2; D uncertain. The CDR3 is 16 residues long. Trimming left V 1 base short and J 5 bases short, with 14 bases between. CDR1 is SGHTA, CDR2 FQGNSA, per germline. In DNA, the CDR3 is TGTGCCAGCAGCTTAGGGGTGGGCGGCAGGAATGAAAAACTGTTTTTT. This translates into CASSLGVGGRNEKLFF.

This clonotype came up many times. The chain uses TRBV5-1 and TRBJ2-1; possibly TRBD2 for D (5 bases). CDR3 length: 11 amino acids. V dropped 4 bases and J dropped 9 bases, with 8 bases sitting between them. Germline CDR1 is SGHRS and CDR2 is YFSETQ. In DNA form, the CDR3 reads TGCGCCAGCAGCCCGGCGGGTGAGCAGTTCTTC. Protein sequence: CASSPAGEQFF.

The sample holds many counts of this clonotype. The rearrangement joins TRBV11-2 to TRBJ2-1; the match to TRBD2 covers 7 bases. Germline CDR1 reads SGHAT; CDR2 reads FQNNGV. V lost 0 bases and J lost 9; bases outside the gene matches: 5. The CDR3 loop spans 14 amino acids. The CDR3 DNA reads TGTGCCAGCAGCTTAGAGGGCGGGAGCAGTGAGCAGTTCTTC. The encoded protein is CASSLEGGSSEQFF.

There are many counts of this clonotype. V gene TRBV10-3 combines with J gene TRBJ2-3; D is possibly TRBD1 (6 bases). Per germline, CDR1 ENHRY and CDR2 SYGVKD. V lost 6 bases and J lost 5, with 9 bases in between. CDR3 size: 12 residues. CDR3 coding DNA: TGTGCCATCAGGGGGGCCGGAGATACGCAGTATTTT. This gives the protein CAIRGAGDTQYF.

This clonotype came up a few times. The chain recombines TRBV10-3 with TRBJ2-7; 7 bases are shared with TRBD2. J was trimmed by 2 bases and V by 0 bases; bases with no gene match: 4. This CDR3 spans 15 amino acids. Per the germline V gene, CDR1 is ENHRY and CDR2 is SYGVKD. CDR3 DNA: TGTGCCATCAGTGAGTCCCAAGCGGGGACCTACGAGCAGTACTTC. Translated: CAISESQAGTYEQYF.

This clonotype was seen repeatedly, ten times or more. The V and J genes are TRBV4-3 and TRBJ1-1; D is unclear. V was shortened by 1 base and J by 0 bases, with 18 bases between the two germline ends. Germline V gives CDR1 LGHNA, CDR2 YSLEER. The CDR3 spans 18 residues. CDR3 in amino acids: CASSQAPGPHGVNTEAFF. CDR3 in DNA: TGCGCCAGCAGCCAAGCACCGGGCCCCCATGGAGTGAACACTGAAGCTTTCTTT.

This clonotype has ten or more counts. The chain has TRBV19 and TRBJ1-1; 8 nucleotides align to TRBD1. After removal of 6 bases from V and 2 bases from J, the junction contained 5 bases not matched to a gene. The germline CDR1 and CDR2 sequences are LNHDA and SQIVND (reference sequence). The length of the CDR3 is 14 residues. CDR3 sequence reads: CASSWTGLNTEAFF. The CDR3, as DNA: TGTGCCAGTAGCTGGACAGGGTTAAACACTGAAGCTTTCTTT.

The table lists this clonotype with many counts. The J gene is TRBJ2-1, the V gene TRBV10-3, with 12 nucleotides matching TRBD2. The CDR3 extends over 15 amino acids. V gave up 3 bases and J gave up 9 bases; unmatched junction bases: 6. The germline gives CDR1 ENHRY, CDR2 SYGVKD. The CDR3, as DNA: TGTGCCATCAGTGAAACGACTAGCGGGGGAGGTGAGCAGTTCTTC. This translates into CAISETTSGGGEQFF.

This clonotype appeared a few times. An end of the junction differs from the germline gene, which may be a read error. The chain links TRBV20-1 to TRBJ2-1; 11 bases are a match to TRBD2. This CDR3 spans 17 amino acids. Looked up from germline, CDR1 is DFQATT and CDR2 is SNEGSKA (reference sequence). The CDR3 here is CCARSSGRTSSYNEQFF. CDR3 nucleotides: TGCTGTGCTAGGTCTAGCGGGAGGACTAGCTCCTACAATGAGCAGTTCTTC.

This clonotype was counted ten times or more. The chain couples TRBV24-1 to TRBJ2-1; 7 positions agree with TRBD1. The CDR3 covers 14 residues. Trimming at V came to 12 bases and at J to 4 bases, leaving 11 bases not matched to a gene. CDR1 is KGHDR, CDR2 SFDVKD, per germline. The CDR3 sequence: CAAARDSPYNEQFF. The CDR3, as DNA: TGTGCCGCGGCCCGGGACAGCCCATACAATGAGCAGTTCTTC.

This clonotype was counted many times. The chain links TRBV6-5 to TRBJ2-2, with TRBD2 as a possible D gene (5 bases). V was pared by 5 bases and J by 7 bases, with 5 bases between. CDR1 and CDR2 from the germline V gene are MNHEY and SVGAGI. The CDR3 is made up of 11 amino acids. This chain's CDR3 is CASSGSGELFF. For the CDR3, the DNA is TGTGCCAGCAGTGGGAGCGGGGAGCTGTTTTTT.

This clonotype has at least ten counts. The V call is TRBV12-3 or TRBV12-4, the J call TRBJ2-1, with 9 bases matching TRBD1. This CDR3 spans 14 amino acids. Losses at the gene ends were 4 bases for V and 10 bases for J; bases not matched to a gene: 8. In DNA form, the CDR3 reads TGTGCCAGCAGTTCCAACAGGGGGCGGTGGGAGCAGTTCTTC. As protein: CASSSNRGRWEQFF.

This clonotype appeared many times. The chain joins TRBV7-2 to TRBJ1-2; maybe TRBD1 (5 bases). Germline loops: CDR1 SGHTA, CDR2 FQGNSA. The CDR3 has 14 amino acids. The V end was cut by 1 base, the J end by 8 bases, with 14 bases between. CDR3 sequence (DNA): TGTGCCAGCAGCTTAGGGGGCAGGGCGGTAGGCTACACCTTC. Amino acids: CASSLGGRAVGYTF.

This clonotype was counted many times. The genes are TRBV7-2 and TRBJ2-7; 9 nucleotides align to TRBD1. Germline lookup yields CDR1 SGHTA and CDR2 FQGNSA. V shed 6 bases and J 3 bases; nucleotides not matched to a gene: 6. The CDR3 loop spans 14 amino acids. CDR3 protein: CASRTDRGSYEQYF. The CDR3 region has the DNA TGTGCCAGCAGAACGGACAGGGGAAGCTACGAGCAGTACTTC.